These 9 T cell receptor beta chains originate from one sample sequenced in a study of blood T cell repertoires in COVID-19. This table comes from immunoSEQ multiplex PCR, and its TCRdb copy is limited to in-frame clones, with some not included. There are about 200,000 clones in the sample; roughly 90% occur only once, and approximately 1.5% lies in the top ten. Sequenced material: peripheral blood. All receptors derive from a young man with active or convalescent COVID-19.

In this sample, this clone turned up once. The CDR3 here is CASSSGLDTQYF. In DNA, the CDR3 is TGTGCCAGCAGCTCCGGTCTAGATACGCAGTATTTT. This chain connects TRBV11-3 to TRBJ2-3; D gene ambiguous. Germline V CDR1 and CDR2: SGHNT, YENEEA. V lost 4 bases, J lost 5 bases, and 7 bases lay in between. CDR3 length equals 12 residues.

The chain uses TRBV18 and TRBJ2-7, with no clear D. Looked up from germline, CDR1 is KGHSH and CDR2 is LQKENI. CDR3 size: 13 residues. Trimming removed 3 bases at V and 5 bases at J, with 11 bases between. CDR3 amino acids: CASSPGAGNEQYF. Here the CDR3 DNA reads TGTGCCAGCTCACCGGGCGCTGGAAACGAGCAGTACTTC.

J is TRBJ2-7 and V is TRBV10-3, with 9 bases fitting TRBD1. The V and J ends lost 3 bases and 6 bases, in that order; junction bases with no gene match: 9. The CDR3 loop spans 15 amino acids. CDR1 is ENHRY, CDR2 SYGVKD, per germline. The CDR3 loop reads CAISDAGTGTREQYF. The CDR3 DNA is TGTGCCATCAGTGACGCCGGGACAGGGACTCGCGAGCAGTACTTC.

The chain links TRBV2 to TRBJ2-7; 7 positions agree with TRBD2. V lost 9 bases and J lost 0; bases outside the gene matches: 5. There are 13 residues in the CDR3. The germline gives CDR1 SNHLY, CDR2 FYNNEI. The CDR3 region is CARRGGNSYEQYF. Written as DNA, the CDR3 is TGTGCCAGACGGGGAGGGAACTCCTACGAGCAGTACTTC.

The CDR3 spells CASSLRTSGDLTDTQYF. The CDR3 DNA reads as TGCGCCAGCAGCCTTCGGACTAGCGGGGACCTCACAGATACGCAGTATTTT. The chain has TRBV5-1 and TRBJ2-3, with 12 bases that match TRBD2. The CDR3 is made up of 17 amino acids. J gave up 2 bases and V 4 bases, and 8 bases lay outside the gene matches. CDR1 and CDR2 (germline): SGHRS, YFSETQ.

The chain has TRBV7-2 and TRBJ2-5; 7 positions match TRBD2. Per germline, CDR1 SGHTA and CDR2 FQGNSA. The J segment lost 2 bases and the V segment lost 1 base, leaving 7 bases of the junction unmatched. This CDR3 comprises 16 residues. The CDR3 DNA follows: TGTGCCAGCAGCTTAGGCTCTCAAGCGGGGCAAGAGACCCAGTACTTC. Amino acids: CASSLGSQAGQETQYF.

The chain employs TRBV4-1 and TRBJ2-7, with unresolved D. The CDR3 consists of 12 residues. Trimming took off 0 bases at V and 4 bases at J, with 4 bases between the two ends. Germline loops: CDR1 MGHRA, CDR2 YSYEKL. The CDR3, as DNA: TGCGCCAGCAGCCAAGATCTGTACGAGCAGTACTTC. Amino acids: CASSQDLYEQYF.

The CDR3 region is CASSLAPTRGSMNTEAFF. The CDR3 DNA follows: TGTGCCAGCAGCTTGGCCCCAACCAGGGGATCTATGAACACTGAAGCTTTCTTT. The rearrangement joins TRBV5-5 to TRBJ1-1, with D maybe TRBD1 (6 bases). Germline assignment: CDR1 SGHKS and CDR2 YYEKEE (reference sequence). V lost 0 bases and J 0 bases, leaving 18 bases between the germline ends. The CDR3 totals 18 residues.

The chain carries TRBV14 and TRBJ2-7, with D tentatively TRBD1 (5 bases). The V gene lost 2 bases and the J gene lost 7 bases, with 21 bases spanning the gap. The length of the CDR3 is 16 residues. CDR1 is SGHDN and CDR2 is FVKESK in the germline V gene. CDR3 residues: CASSQQGPYLMWEQYF. CDR3 in DNA: TGTGCCAGCAGCCAACAGGGCCCATATCTTATGTGGGAGCAGTACTTC.